This TCR beta chain came from a study of T cell responses to AZD1222 COVID-19 vaccine. Using immunoSEQ multiplex PCR, the repertoire was profiled, and TCRdb retains in-frame clones only, with some absent. The table includes about 150,000 clones, approximately 92% detected once. V gave up 2 bases and J gave up 4 bases, with 13 bases separating them. The CDR3 consists of 15 residues. In germline, CDR1 is MNHEY, CDR2 SVGAGI. The chain links TRBV6-5 to TRBJ2-3, with D possibly TRBD2 on 7 matching bases. This sequence originates from an adult who received the AZD1222 COVID-19 vaccine. Sequenced here: peripheral blood, sampled 28 days after the second AZD1222 dose. CDR3: CASSYAGALADTQYF. The CDR3 DNA reads as TGTGCCAGCAGTTACGCGGGGGCTCTCGCAGATACGCAGTATTTT.